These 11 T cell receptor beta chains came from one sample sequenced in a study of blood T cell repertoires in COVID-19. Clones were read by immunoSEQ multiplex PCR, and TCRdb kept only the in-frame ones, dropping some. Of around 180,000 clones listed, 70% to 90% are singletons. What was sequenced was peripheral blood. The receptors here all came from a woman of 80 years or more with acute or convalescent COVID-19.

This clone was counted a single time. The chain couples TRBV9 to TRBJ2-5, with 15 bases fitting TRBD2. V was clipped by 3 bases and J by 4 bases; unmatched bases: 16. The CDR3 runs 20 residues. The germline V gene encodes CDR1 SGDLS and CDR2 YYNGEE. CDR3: CASSEAGTSGGIGVRETQYF. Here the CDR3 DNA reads TGTGCCAGCAGCGAGGCCGGGACTAGCGGGGGGATAGGCGTCCGAGAGACCCAGTACTTC.

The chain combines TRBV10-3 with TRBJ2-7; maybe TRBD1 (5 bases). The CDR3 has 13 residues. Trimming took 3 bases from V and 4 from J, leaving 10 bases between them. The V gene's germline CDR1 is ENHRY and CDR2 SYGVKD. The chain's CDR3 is CAISDGRDYEQYF. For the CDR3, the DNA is TGTGCCATCAGTGACGGCAGGGATTACGAGCAGTACTTC.

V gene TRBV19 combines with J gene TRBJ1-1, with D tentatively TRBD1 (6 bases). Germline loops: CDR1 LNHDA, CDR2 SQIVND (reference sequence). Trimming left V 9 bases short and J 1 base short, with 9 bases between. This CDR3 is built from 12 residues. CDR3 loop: CASGQTNTEAFF. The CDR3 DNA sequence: TGTGCCAGCGGACAGACGAACACTGAAGCTTTCTTT.

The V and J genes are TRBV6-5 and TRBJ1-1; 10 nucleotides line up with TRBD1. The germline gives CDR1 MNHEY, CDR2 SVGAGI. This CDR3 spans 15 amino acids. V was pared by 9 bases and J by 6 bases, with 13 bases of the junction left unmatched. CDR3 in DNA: TGTGCCAGTGGACAGGGGGGCTCCCCCGCGGCTGAAGCTTTCTTT. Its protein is CASGQGGSPAAEAFF.

The CDR3 DNA reads as TGTGCCAGCCAGACCCCGGGTGGGGAAGCTTTCTTT. Its translation: CASQTPGGEAFF. This sequence joins TRBV3-1 (or the pseudogene TRBV3-2) and TRBJ1-1, with no clear D. Germline loops: CDR1 LGHDT, CDR2 YNNKEL (reference sequence). This CDR3 region has 12 residues. The germline V and J ends were trimmed by 8 bases and 8 bases, with 15 bases remaining between them.

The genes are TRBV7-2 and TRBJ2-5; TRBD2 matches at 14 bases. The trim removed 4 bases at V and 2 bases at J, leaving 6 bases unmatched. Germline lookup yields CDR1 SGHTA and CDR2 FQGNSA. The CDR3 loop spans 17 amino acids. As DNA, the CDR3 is TGTGCCAGCAGCTCCCTGGGACTAGCGGGAGCACAAGAGACCCAGTACTTC. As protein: CASSSLGLAGAQETQYF.

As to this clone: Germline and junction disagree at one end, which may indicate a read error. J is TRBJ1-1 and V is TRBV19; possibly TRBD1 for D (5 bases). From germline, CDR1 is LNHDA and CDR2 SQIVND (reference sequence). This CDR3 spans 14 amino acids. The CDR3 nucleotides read TGTGCCAGTGGTATCCTCGGGGGGGGCACTGAAGCTTTCTTT. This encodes CASGILGGGTEAFF.

The CDR3 is CATSDSGTQYF. CDR3 in DNA: TGTGCCACCAGTGATTCGGGGACGCAGTATTTT. V and J are TRBV24-1 and TRBJ2-3; D may be TRBD2 (5 bases). The germline CDR1 and CDR2 sequences are KGHDR and SFDVKD. This CDR3 has 11 residues. The germline V and J ends were trimmed by 2 bases and 9 bases, with 5 bases remaining between them.

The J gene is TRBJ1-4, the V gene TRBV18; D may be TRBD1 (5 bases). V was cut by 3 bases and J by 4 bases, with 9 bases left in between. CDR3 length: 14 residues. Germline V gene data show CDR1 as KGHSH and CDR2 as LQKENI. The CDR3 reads CASSPQGLNEKLFF. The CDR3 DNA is TGTGCCAGCTCACCGCAGGGTCTTAATGAAAAACTGTTTTTT.

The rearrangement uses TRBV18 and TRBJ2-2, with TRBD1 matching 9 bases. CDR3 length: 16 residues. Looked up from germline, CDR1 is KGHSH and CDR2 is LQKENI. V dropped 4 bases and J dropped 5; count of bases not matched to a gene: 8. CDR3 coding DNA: TGTGCCAGCTCACAACTACAGGGGGCGCGTACCGGGGAGCTGTTTTTT. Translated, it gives CASSQLQGARTGELFF.

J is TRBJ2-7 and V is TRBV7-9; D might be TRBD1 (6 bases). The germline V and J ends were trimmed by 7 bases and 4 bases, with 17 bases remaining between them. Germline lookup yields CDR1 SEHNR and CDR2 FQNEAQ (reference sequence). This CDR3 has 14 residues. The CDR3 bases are TGTGCCAGCACCCCGGAACAGGGTTATTACGAGCAGTACTTC. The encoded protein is CASTPEQGYYEQYF.